The table lists the clone carrying this TCR beta chain with many counts. No antigen is known for it. The data originate from a study of breast tumors, draining lymph nodes, adjacent tissues. TCRdb itself ran the multiplex PCR reads through MiXCR, one entry per CDR3 protein. This table holds 150,000 to 200,000 distinct CDR3 sequences, approximately 33% found once. Germline V gene sequence: CDR1 SGHRS, CDR2 YFSETQ. J was trimmed by 3 bases and V by 4 bases; bases with no gene match: 6. The CDR3 has 14 residues. Breast cancer patients provided tissue from their axillary draining lymph nodes. Overall study results and limits: Compared with lymph nodes, tumors were less diverse; compared with nontumor tissue, more. Tumor T cell lymph node origin was a supported hypothesis, not proven.

The V and J genes are TRBV5-1 and TRBJ2-7; TRBD2 aligns across 8 bases. Sequenced sample: axillary lymph node tissue. The receptor was isolated from a female donor with breast cancer. Some clones in this sample may be carry-over from other donors' samples. The CDR3 region is CASSPGGAHYEQYF. CDR3 coding DNA: TGCGCCAGCAGCCCGGGGGGGGCTCACTACGAGCAGTACTTC.